This T cell receptor beta chain derives from a study of blood T cell repertoires in COVID-19. As processed by the authors: Estimation of nucleated cell counts relied on the amplification of reference gene primers. Using immunoSEQ multiplex PCR, the repertoire was profiled, and TCRdb retains in-frame clones only, with some absent. V, J and clone size are taken as reported in that table, and D and trimming were inferred from the DNA itself. The repertoire includes some 140,000 clones, 84% of them detected once, and 2% to 2.5% sits in the top ten. Residents of approximately 25 US areas, aged about 18 to 89 years, made up the participants. Participant-given clinical history determined each cohort assignment. The CDR3 loop spans 12 amino acids. Trimming removed 1 base from V and 9 bases from J, with 7 bases in between. The germline gives CDR1 LNHDA, CDR2 SQIVND (reference sequence).

The sequenced sample was PBMCs or T cells enriched from blood (not recorded which). This TCR was sampled from a man in his forties or fifties with acute COVID-19. The chain is built from TRBV19 and TRBJ2-1; D is ambiguous. The CDR3 nucleotides are TGTGCCAGTAGTATAGGAGCGCGTGAGCAGTTCTTC. It specifies CASSIGAREQFF.